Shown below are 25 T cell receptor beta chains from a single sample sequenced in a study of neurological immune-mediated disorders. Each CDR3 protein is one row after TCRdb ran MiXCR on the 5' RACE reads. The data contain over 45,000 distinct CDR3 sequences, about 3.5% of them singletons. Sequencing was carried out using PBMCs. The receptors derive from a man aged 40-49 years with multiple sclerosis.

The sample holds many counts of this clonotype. The CDR3 here is CASSYDDSYGYTF. The DNA of the CDR3 is TGTGCCAGCAGTTACGACGACAGCTATGGCTACACCTTC. J is TRBJ1-2 and V is TRBV6-6, with D perhaps TRBD1 (5 bases). V was clipped by 2 bases and J by 4 bases, with 8 bases between them. The CDR3 loop spans 13 amino acids. Germline-derived CDR1 and CDR2 are MNHNY and SVGAGI (reference sequence).

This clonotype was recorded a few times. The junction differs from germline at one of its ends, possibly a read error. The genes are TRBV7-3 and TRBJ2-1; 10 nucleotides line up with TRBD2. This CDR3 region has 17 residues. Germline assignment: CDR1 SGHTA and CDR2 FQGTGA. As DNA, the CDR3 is TGTGCCAGCAGCTATAGCGGGGGGCCCGGGCCGAACAATGAGCGGTTCTTC. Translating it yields CASSYSGGPGPNNERFF.

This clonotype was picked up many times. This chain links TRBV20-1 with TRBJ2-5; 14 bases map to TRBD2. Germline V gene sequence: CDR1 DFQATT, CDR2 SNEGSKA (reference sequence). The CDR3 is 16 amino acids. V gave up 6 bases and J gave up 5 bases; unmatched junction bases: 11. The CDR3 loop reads CSAPRLAGGPGETQYF. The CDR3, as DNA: TGCAGTGCCCCTCGACTAGCGGGGGGGCCCGGGGAGACCCAGTACTTC.

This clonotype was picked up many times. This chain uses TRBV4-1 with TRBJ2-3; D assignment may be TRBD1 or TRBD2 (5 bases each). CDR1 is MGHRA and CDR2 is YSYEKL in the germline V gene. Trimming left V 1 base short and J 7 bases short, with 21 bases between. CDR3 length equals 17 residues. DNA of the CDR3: TGCGCCAGCAGCCAAGGGGGGTTAGTGACCGCTAGGAATACGCAGTATTTT. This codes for CASSQGGLVTARNTQYF.

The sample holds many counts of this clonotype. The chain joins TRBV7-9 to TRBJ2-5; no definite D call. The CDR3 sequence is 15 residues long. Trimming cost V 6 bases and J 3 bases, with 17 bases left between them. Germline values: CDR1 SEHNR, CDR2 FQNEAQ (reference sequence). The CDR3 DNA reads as TGTGCCAGCAGTTCTCTCCCGACGGAGAAAGAGACCCAGTACTTC. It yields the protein CASSSLPTEKETQYF.

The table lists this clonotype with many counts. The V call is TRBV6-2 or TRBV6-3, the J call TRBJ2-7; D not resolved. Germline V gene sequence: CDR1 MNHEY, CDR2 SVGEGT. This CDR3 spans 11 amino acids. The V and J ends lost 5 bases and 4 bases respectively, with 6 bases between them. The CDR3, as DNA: TGTGCCAGCAGTATCTCATACGAGCAGTACTTC. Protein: CASSISYEQYF.

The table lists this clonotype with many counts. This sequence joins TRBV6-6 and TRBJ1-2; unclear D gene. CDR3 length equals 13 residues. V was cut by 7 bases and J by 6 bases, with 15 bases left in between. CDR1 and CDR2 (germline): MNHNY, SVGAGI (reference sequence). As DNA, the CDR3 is TGTGCCAGCATCGACGAAATACGGGATGGCTACACCTTC. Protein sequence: CASIDEIRDGYTF.

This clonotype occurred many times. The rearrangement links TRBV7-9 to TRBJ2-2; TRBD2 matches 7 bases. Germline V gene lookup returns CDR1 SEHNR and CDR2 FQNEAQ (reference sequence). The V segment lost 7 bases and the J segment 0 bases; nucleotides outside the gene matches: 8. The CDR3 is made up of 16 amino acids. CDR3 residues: CASIPTGRANTGELFF. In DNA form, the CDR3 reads TGTGCCAGCATCCCCACGGGGAGGGCGAACACCGGGGAGCTGTTTTTT.

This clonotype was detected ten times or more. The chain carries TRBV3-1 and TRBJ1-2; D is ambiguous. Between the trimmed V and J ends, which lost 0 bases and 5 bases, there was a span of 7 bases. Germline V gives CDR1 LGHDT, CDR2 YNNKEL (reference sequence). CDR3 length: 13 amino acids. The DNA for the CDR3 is TGTGCCAGCAGCCAAGATGGAGGTTATGGCTACACCTTC. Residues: CASSQDGGYGYTF. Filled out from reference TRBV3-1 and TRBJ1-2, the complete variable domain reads DTAVSQTPKYLVTQMGNDKSIKCEQNLGHDTMYWYKQDSKKFLKIMFSYNNKELIINETVPNRFSPKSPDKAHLNLHINSLELGDSAVYFCASSQDGGYGYTFGSGTRLTVV.

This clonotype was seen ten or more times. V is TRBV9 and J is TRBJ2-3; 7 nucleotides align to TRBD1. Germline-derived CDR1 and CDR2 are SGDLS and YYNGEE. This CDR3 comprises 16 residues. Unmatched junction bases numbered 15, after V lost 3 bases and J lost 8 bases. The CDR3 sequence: CASSAGRDSVRGTQYF. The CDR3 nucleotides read TGTGCCAGCAGCGCCGGAAGGGACAGCGTAAGGGGTACGCAGTATTTT.

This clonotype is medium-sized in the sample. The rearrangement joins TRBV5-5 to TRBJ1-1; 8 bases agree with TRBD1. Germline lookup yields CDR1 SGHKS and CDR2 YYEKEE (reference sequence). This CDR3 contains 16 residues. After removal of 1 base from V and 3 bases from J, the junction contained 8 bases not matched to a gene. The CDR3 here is CASSLRIGTGHTEAFF. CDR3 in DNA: TGTGCCAGCAGCTTGCGTATCGGGACAGGACACACTGAAGCTTTCTTT.

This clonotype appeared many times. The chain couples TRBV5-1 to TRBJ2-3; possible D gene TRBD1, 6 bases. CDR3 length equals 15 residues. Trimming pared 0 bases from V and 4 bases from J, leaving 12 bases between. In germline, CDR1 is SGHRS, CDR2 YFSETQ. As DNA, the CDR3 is TGCGCCAGCAGCTTGGACAGGGCTGCCGCAGATACGCAGTATTTT. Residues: CASSLDRAAADTQYF.

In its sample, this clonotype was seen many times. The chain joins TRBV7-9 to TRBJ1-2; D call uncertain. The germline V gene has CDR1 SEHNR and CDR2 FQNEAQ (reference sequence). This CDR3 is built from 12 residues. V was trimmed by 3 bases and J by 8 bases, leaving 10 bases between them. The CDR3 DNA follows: TGTGCCAGCAGCTTGGAACCTATAGGCTACACCTTC. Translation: CASSLEPIGYTF.

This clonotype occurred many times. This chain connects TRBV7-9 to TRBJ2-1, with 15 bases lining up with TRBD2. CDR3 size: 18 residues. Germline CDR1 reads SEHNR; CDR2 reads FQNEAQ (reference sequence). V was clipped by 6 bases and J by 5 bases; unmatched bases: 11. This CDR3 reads CASRATWTSGGDNNEQFF. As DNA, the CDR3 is TGTGCCAGCAGGGCCACATGGACTAGCGGGGGGGATAACAATGAGCAGTTCTTC.

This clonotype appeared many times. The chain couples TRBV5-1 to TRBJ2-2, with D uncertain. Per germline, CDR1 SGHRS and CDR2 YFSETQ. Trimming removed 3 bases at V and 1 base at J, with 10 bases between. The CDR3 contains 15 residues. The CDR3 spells CASSSGQLNTGELFF. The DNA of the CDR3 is TGCGCCAGCAGCTCTGGGCAGCTGAACACCGGGGAGCTGTTTTTT.

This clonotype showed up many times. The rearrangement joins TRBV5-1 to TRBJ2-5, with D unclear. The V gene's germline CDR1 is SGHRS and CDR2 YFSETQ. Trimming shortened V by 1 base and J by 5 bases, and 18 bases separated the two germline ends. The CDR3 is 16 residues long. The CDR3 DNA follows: TGCGCCAGCAGCTTGACTGTCATCTCCCCTCAGGAGACCCAGTACTTC. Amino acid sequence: CASSLTVISPQETQYF.

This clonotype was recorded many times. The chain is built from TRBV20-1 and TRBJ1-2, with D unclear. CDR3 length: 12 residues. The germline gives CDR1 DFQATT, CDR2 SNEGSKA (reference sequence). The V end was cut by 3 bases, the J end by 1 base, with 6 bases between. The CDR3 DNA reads TGCAGTGCTAGTGATGATAACTATGGCTACACCTTC. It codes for CSASDDNYGYTF.

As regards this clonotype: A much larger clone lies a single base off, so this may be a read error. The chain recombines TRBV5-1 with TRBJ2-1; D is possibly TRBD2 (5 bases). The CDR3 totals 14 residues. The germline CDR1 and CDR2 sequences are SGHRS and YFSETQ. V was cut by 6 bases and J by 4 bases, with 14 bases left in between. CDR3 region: CASKDSSTYNEQFF. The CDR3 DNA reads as TGCGCCAGCAAGGACTCTTCCACTTACAATGAGCAGTTCTTC.

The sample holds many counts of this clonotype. In nucleotides, the CDR3 is TGCGCCAGCAGCTTTCAGGGGGCCTCGAACACCGGGGAGCTGTTTTTT. This codes for CASSFQGASNTGELFF. The chain employs TRBV5-1 and TRBJ2-2; 8 bases match TRBD1. CDR1 SGHRS and CDR2 YFSETQ come from the germline V gene. J was trimmed by 0 bases and V by 2 bases; bases with no gene match: 3. The CDR3 sequence is 16 residues long.

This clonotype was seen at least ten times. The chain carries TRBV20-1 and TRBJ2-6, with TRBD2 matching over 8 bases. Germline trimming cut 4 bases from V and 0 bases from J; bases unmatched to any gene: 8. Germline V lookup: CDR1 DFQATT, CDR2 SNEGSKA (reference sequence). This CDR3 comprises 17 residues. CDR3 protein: CSATGLAGLSGANVLTF. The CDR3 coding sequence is TGCAGTGCTACGGGTCTAGCGGGCCTCTCTGGGGCCAACGTCCTGACTTTC.

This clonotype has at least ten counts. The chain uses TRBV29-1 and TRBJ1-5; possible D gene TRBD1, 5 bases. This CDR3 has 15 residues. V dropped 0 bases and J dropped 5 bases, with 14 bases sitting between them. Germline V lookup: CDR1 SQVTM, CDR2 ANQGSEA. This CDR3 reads CSVEERGRADQPQHF. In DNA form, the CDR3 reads TGCAGCGTTGAAGAAAGGGGCCGTGCTGATCAGCCCCAGCATTTT.

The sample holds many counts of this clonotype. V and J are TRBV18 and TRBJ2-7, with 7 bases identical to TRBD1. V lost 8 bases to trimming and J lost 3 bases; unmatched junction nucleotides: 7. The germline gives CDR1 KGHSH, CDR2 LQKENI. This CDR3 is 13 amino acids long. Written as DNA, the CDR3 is TGTGCCAGCAATCGGGACAGTCTCTACGAGCAGTACTTC. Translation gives CASNRDSLYEQYF. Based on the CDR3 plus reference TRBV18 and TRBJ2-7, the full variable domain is NAGVMQNPRHLVRRRGQEARLRCSPMKGHSHVYWYRQLPEEGLKFMVYLQKENIIDESGMPKERFSAEFPKEGPSILRIQQVVRGDSAAYFCASNRDSLYEQYFGPGTRLTVT.

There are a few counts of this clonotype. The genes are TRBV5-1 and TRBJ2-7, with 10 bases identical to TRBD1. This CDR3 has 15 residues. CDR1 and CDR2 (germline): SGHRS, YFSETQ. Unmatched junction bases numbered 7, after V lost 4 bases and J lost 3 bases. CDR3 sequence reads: CASSPRQGAFYEQYF. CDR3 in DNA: TGCGCCAGCAGCCCTAGACAGGGGGCATTCTACGAGCAGTACTTC.

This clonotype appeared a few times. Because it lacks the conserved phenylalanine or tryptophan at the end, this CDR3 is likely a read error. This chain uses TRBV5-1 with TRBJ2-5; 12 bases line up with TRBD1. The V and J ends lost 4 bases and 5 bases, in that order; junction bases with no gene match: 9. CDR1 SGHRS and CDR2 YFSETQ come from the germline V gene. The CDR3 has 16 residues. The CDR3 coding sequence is TGCGCCAGCAGCATCGGGACAGGGGGCCTAGTGGAGACCCAGTACAAC. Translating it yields CASSIGTGGLVETQYN.

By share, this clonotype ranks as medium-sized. CDR3 sequence: CASSGSGATNQPQHF. In nucleotides, the CDR3 is TGTGCCAGCAGTGGAAGCGGGGCAACTAATCAGCCCCAGCATTTT. The chain couples TRBV9 to TRBJ1-5; D may be TRBD1 (5 bases). CDR1 is SGDLS, CDR2 YYNGEE, per germline. CDR3 length equals 15 residues. V lost 5 bases and J 4 bases, leaving 16 bases between the germline ends.